This T cell receptor beta chain was sequenced for a study of response to subunit inactivated influenza vaccine. Trimming took off 0 bases at V and 1 base at J, with 6 bases between the two ends. The V gene's germline CDR1 is MGHRA and CDR2 YSYEKL. This CDR3 has 14 residues. TCRdb independently ran MiXCR on the RT-PCR reads; one entry per CDR3 protein. The sample contains roughly 500,000 distinct CDR3 sequences, more than 15% of which appear only once. A few counts support this clonotype. This may arise from a read error, as a much more abundant clone is one base away. The chain carries TRBV4-1 and TRBJ1-1, with D uncertain. The source was CD4+ T cells sorted from PBMCs, collected 23 months after vaccination. The sequence came from a man between 50 and 75 years old who received an inactivated influenza vaccine. Here the CDR3 reads CASSQDRENTEAFF. CDR3 sequence (DNA): TGCGCCAGCAGCCAAGATCGGGAGAACACTGAAGCTTTCTTT.